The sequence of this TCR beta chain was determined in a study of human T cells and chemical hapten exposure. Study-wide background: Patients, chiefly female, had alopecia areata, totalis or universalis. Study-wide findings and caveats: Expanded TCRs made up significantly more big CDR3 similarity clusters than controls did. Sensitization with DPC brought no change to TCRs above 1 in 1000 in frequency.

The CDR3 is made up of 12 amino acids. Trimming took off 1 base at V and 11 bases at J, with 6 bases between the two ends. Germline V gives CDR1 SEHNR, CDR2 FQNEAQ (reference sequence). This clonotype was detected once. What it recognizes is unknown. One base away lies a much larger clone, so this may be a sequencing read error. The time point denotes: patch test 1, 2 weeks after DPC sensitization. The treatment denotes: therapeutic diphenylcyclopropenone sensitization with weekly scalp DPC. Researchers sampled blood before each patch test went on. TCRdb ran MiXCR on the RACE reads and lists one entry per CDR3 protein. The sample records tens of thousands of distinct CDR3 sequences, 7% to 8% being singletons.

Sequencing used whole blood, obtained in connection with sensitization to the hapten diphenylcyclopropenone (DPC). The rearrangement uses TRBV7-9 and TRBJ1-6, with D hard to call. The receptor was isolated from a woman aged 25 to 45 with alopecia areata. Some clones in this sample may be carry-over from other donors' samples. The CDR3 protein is CASSLGHAPLHF. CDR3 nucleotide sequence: TGTGCCAGCAGCTTAGGACATGCACCCCTCCACTTT.